Listed here is a single T cell receptor (beta chain). This sample stems from a study of shared clonotypes between healthy human individuals. Sequencing was at deep level. Sequenced by immunoSEQ multiplex PCR; TCRdb stores in-frame clones only, minus some. The table has over a million clones, around four fifths seen once. This CDR3 comprises 15 residues. CDR1 and CDR2 (germline): SEHNR, FQNEAQ (reference sequence). V dropped 5 bases and J dropped 0 bases, with 10 bases sitting between them. The TCR originated in a man aged 18 to 30 in good health. The J gene is TRBJ1-4, the V gene TRBV7-9, with unresolved D. Source material: memory CD4+ T cells sorted from blood. Subset defined: CD45RA-negative fraction. CDR3 DNA: TGTGCCAGCAGCAAGAACACTGCAACTAATGAAAAACTGTTTTTT. This gives the protein CASSKNTATNEKLFF.